This T cell receptor (beta chain) originates from a study of T cell responses to AZD1222 COVID-19 vaccine. Clones were read by immunoSEQ multiplex PCR, and TCRdb kept only the in-frame ones, dropping some. The profile shows roughly 100,000 clones, about 94% of them singletons. V shed 7 bases and J shed 7 bases, with 20 bases lying between them. In germline, CDR1 is SNHLY, CDR2 FYNNEI. This CDR3 has 16 residues. Study-level results: Baseline serostatus was positive in only a handful of AZD1222 recipients.

This clone came up once. As yet, its antigen is unknown. This sequence was found in an adult in good health. V gene TRBV2 combines with J gene TRBJ1-6, with D perhaps TRBD1 (6 bases). Sample: peripheral blood, taken on day 0 of AZD1222 vaccination. CDR3 residues: CASTPLGGTPNSPLHF. The DNA for the CDR3 is TGTGCCAGCACGCCCTTGGGCGGGACACCCAATTCACCCCTCCACTTT.